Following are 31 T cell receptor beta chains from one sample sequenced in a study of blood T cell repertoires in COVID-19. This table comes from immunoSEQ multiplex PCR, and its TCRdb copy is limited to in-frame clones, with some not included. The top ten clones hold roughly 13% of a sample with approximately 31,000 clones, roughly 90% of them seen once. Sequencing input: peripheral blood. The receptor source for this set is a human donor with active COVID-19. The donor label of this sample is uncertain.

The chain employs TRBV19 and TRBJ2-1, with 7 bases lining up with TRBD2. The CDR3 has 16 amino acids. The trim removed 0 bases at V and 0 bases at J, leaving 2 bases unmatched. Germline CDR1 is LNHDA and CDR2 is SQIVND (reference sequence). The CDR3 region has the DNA TGTGCCAGTAGTATAGAAGCGGGGAGCTCCTACAATGAGCAGTTCTTC. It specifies CASSIEAGSSYNEQFF.

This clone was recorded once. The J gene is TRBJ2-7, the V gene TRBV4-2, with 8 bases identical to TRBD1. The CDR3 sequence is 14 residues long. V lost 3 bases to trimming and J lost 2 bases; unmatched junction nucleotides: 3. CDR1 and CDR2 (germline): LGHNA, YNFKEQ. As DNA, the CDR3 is TGTGCCAGCAGCCAGGGACAGGTTGCCTACGAGCAGTACTTC. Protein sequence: CASSQGQVAYEQYF.

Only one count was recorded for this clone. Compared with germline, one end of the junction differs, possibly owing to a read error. The CDR3 here is CAGSPRRGGPVDTQYF. CDR3 nucleotides: TGTGCCGGCAGCCCCCGGCGGGGGGGGCCCGTGGATACGCAGTATTTT. The chain carries TRBV7-2 and TRBJ2-3; 9 nucleotides match TRBD2. There are 16 residues in the CDR3. The germline V gene has CDR1 SGHTA and CDR2 FQGNSA.

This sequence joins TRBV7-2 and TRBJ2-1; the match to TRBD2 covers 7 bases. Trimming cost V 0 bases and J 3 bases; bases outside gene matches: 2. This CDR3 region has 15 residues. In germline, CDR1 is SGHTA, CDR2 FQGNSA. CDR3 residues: CASSLASGVYNEQFF. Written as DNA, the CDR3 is TGTGCCAGCAGCTTAGCCAGCGGGGTCTACAATGAGCAGTTCTTC.

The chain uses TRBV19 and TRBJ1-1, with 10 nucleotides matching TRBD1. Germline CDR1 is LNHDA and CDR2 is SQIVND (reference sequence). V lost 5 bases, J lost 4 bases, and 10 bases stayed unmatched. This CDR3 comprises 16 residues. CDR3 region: CASSPTRTGGGTEAFF. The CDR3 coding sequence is TGTGCCAGTAGTCCCACCCGGACAGGGGGGGGCACTGAAGCTTTCTTT.

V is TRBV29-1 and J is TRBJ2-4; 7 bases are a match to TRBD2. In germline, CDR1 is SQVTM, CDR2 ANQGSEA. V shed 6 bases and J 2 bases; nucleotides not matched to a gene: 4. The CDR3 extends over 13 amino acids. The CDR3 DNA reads TGCAGCGTGCCTAGCGGAACCAAAAACATTCAGTACTTC. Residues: CSVPSGTKNIQYF.

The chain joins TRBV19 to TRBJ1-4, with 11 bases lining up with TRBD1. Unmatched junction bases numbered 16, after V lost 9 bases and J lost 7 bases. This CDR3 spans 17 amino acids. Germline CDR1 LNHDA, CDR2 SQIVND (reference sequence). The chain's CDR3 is CASKHRTGGAGAEKLFF. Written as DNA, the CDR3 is TGTGCCAGCAAGCACCGGACAGGGGGCGCGGGGGCTGAAAAACTGTTTTTT.

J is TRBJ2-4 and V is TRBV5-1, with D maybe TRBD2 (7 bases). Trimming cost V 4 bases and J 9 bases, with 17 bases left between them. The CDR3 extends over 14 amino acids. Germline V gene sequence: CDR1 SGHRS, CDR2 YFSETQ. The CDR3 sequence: CASSGGATYGIQYF. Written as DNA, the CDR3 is TGCGCCAGCAGCGGGGGGGCGACGTACGGCATTCAGTACTTC. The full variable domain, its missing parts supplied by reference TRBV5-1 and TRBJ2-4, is KAGVTQTPRYLIKTRGQQVTLSCSPISGHRSVSWYQQTPGQGLQFLFEYFSETQRNKGNFPGRFSGRQFSNSRSEMNVSTLELGDSALYLCASSGGATYGIQYFGAGTRLSVL.

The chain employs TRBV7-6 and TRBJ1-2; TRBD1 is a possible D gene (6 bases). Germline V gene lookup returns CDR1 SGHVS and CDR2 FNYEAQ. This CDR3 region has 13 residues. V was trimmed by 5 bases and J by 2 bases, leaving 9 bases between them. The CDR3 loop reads CASSPTGNYGYTF. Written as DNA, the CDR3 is TGTGCCAGCAGCCCAACAGGGAACTATGGCTACACCTTC.

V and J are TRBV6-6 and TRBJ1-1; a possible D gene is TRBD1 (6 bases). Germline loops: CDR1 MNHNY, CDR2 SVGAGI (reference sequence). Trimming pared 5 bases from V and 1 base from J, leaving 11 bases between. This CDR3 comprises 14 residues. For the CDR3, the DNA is TGTGCCAGCAGTATGGGACAAAGGAACACTGAAGCTTTCTTT. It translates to CASSMGQRNTEAFF.

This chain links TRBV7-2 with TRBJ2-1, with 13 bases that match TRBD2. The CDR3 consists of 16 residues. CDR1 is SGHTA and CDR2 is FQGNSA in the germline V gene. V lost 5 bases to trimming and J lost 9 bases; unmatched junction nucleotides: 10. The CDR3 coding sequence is TGTGCCAGCAGCCGGATAACTAGCGGGGGGGCCTCTGAGCAGTTCTTC. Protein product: CASSRITSGGASEQFF.

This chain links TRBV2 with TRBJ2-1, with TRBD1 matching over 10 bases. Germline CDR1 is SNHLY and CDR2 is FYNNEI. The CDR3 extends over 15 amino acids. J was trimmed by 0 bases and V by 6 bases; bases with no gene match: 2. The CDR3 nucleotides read TGTGCCAGCAGGAGGGACAGGGGCTCCTACAATGAGCAGTTCTTC. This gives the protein CASRRDRGSYNEQFF.

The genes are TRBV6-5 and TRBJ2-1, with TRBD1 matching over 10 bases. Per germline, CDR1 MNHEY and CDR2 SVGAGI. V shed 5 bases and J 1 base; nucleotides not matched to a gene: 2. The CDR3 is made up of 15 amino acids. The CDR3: CASSRDRGSYNEQFF. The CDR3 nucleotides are TGTGCCAGCAGTAGGGACAGGGGATCCTACAATGAGCAGTTCTTC.

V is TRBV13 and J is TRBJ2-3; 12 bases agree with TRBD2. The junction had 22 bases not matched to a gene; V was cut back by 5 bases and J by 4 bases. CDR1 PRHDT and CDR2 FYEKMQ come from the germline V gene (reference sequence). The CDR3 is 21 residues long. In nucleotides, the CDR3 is TGTGCCAGCAGCCGACTAGGGGCCGGGACTAGCGGGTTACTCGGGGCAGATACGCAGTATTTT. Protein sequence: CASSRLGAGTSGLLGADTQYF.

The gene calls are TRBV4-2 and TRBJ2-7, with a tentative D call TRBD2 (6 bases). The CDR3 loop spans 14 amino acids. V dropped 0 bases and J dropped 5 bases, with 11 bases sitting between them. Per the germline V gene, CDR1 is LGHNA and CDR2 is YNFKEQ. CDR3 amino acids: CASSQDLEGDEQYF. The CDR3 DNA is TGTGCCAGCAGCCAAGATTTGGAGGGCGACGAGCAGTACTTC.

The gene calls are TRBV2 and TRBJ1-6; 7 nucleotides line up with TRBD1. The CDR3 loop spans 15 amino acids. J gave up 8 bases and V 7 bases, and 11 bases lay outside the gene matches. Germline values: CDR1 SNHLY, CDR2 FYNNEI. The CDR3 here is CASTLQGPGYSPLHF. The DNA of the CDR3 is TGTGCCAGCACCTTACAGGGGCCAGGGTATTCACCCCTCCACTTT. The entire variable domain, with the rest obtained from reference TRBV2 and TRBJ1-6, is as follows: EPEVTQTPSHQVTQMGQEVILRCVPISNHLYFYWYRQILGQKVEFLVSFYNNEISEKSEIFDDQFSVERPDGSNFTLKIRSTKLEDSAMYFCASTLQGPGYSPLHFGNGTRLTVT.

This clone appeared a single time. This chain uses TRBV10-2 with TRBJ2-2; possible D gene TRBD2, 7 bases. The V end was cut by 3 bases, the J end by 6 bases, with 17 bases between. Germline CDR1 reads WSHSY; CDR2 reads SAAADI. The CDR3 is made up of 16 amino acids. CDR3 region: CASSDLGGAFSGELFF. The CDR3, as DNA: TGCGCCAGCAGTGATCTTGGGGGGGCTTTCTCCGGGGAGCTGTTTTTT.

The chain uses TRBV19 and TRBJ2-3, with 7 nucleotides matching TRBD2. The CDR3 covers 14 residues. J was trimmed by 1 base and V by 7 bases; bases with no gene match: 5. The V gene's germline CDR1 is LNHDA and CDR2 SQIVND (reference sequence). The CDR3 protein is CASKVGGGTDTQYF. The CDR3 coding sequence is TGTGCCAGTAAAGTGGGGGGGGGCACAGATACGCAGTATTTT.

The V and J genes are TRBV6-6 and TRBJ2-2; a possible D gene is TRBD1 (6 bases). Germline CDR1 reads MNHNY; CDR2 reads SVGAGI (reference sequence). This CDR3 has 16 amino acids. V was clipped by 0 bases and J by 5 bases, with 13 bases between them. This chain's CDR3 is CASSYSTGSLTGELFF. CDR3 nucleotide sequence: TGTGCCAGCAGTTACTCGACAGGCAGCTTAACCGGGGAGCTGTTTTTT.

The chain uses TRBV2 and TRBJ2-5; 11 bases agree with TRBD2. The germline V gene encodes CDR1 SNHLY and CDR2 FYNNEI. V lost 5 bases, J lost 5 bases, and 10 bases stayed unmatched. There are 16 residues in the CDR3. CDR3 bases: TGTGCCAGCAGTAAGAGTCGACTAGCGGGGTTGGAGACCCAGTACTTC. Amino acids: CASSKSRLAGLETQYF.

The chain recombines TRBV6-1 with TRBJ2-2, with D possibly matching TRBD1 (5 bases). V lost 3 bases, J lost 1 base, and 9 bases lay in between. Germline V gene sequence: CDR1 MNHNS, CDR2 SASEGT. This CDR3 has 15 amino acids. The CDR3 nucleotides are TGTGCCAGCAGTGAGCTTGACAGGAACACCGGGGAGCTGTTTTTT. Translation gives CASSELDRNTGELFF.

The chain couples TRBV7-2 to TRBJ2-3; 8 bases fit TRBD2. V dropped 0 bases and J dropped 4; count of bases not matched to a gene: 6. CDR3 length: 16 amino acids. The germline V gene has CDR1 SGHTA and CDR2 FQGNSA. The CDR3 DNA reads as TGTGCCAGCAGCTTAGCCAGCGGGGGAGGGGCAGATACGCAGTATTTT. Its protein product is CASSLASGGGADTQYF.

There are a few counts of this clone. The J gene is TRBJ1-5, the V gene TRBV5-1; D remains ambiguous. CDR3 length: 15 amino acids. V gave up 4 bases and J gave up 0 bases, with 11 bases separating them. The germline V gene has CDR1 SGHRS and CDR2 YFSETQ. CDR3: CASSMDGDSNQPQHF. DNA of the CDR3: TGCGCCAGCAGCATGGACGGGGATAGCAATCAGCCCCAGCATTTT.

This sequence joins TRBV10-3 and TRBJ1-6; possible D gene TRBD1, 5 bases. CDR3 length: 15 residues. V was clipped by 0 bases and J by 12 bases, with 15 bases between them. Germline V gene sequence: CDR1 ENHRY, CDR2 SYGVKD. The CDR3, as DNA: TGTGCCATCAGTGAGTCGGTGCGGGACGGGGGACCCCTCCACTTT. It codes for CAISESVRDGGPLHF.

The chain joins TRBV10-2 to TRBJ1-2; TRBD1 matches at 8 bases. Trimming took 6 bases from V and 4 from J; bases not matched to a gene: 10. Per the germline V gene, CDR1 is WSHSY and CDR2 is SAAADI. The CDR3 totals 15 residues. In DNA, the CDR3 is TGCGCCAGCAGCTCGTCCAGGGGGCAGGGCTATGGCTACACCTTC. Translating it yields CASSSSRGQGYGYTF.

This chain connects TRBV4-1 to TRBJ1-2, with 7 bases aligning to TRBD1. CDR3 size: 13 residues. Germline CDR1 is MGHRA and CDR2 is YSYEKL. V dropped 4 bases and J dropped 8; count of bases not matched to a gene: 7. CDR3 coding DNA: TGCGCCAGCAGCCTTGGGGGACAGTCCGGCTACACCTTC. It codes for CASSLGGQSGYTF.

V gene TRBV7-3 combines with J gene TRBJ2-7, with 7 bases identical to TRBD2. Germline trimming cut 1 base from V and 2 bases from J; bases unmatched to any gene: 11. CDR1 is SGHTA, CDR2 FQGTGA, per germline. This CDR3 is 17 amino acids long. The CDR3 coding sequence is TGTGCCAGCAGCTTAATCTCGGCAGGGAGGGCCCCCTACGAGCAGTACTTC. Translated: CASSLISAGRAPYEQYF.

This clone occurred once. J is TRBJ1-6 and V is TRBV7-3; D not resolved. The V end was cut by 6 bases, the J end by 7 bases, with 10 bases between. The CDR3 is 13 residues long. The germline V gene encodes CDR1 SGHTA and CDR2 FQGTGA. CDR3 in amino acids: CASRLTGNSPLHF. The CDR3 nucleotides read TGTGCCAGCAGATTGACGGGGAATTCACCCCTCCACTTT.

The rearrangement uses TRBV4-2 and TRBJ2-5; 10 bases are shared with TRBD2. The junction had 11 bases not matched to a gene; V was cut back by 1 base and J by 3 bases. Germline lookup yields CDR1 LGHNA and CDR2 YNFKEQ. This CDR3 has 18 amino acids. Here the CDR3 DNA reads TGTGCCAGCAGCCAAGTTGGTGAACTAGCGGGGAAGAAAGAGACCCAGTACTTC. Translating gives CASSQVGELAGKKETQYF.

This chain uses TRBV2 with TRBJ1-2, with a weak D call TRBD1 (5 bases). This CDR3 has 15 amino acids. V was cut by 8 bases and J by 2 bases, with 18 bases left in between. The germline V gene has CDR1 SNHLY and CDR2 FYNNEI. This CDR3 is CASPSGVGPNYGYTF. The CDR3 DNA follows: TGTGCCAGCCCTTCGGGGGTTGGTCCGAACTATGGCTACACCTTC.

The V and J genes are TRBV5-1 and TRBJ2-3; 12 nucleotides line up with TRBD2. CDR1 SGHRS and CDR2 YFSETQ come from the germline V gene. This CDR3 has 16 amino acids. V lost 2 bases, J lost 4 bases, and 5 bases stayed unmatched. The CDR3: CASSFRTSGVSDTQYF. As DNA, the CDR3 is TGCGCCAGCAGCTTCAGGACTAGCGGGGTATCAGATACGCAGTATTTT. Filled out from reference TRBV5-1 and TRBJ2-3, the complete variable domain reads KAGVTQTPRYLIKTRGQQVTLSCSPISGHRSVSWYQQTPGQGLQFLFEYFSETQRNKGNFPGRFSGRQFSNSRSEMNVSTLELGDSALYLCASSFRTSGVSDTQYFGPGTRLTVL.